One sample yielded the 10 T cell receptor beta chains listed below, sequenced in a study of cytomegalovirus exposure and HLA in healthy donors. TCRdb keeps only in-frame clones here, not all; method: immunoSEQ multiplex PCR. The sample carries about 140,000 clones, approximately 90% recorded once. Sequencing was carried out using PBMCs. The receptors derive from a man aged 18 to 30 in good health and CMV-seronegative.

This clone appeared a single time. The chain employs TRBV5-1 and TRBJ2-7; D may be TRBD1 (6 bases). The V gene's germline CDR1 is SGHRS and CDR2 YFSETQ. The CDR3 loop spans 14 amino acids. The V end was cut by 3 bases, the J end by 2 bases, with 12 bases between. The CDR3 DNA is TGCGCCAGCAGCTCGGAACAGGGTACCTACGAGCAGTACTTC. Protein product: CASSSEQGTYEQYF.

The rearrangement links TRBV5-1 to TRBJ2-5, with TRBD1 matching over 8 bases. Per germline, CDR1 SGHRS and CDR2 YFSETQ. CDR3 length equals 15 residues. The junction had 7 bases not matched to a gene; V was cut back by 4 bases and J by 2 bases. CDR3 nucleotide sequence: TGCGCCAGCAGCCTGCAGGGGGCGTCGCAAGAGACCCAGTACTTC. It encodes CASSLQGASQETQYF. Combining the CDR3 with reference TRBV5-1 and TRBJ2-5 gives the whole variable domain KAGVTQTPRYLIKTRGQQVTLSCSPISGHRSVSWYQQTPGQGLQFLFEYFSETQRNKGNFPGRFSGRQFSNSRSEMNVSTLELGDSALYLCASSLQGASQETQYFGPGTRLLVL.

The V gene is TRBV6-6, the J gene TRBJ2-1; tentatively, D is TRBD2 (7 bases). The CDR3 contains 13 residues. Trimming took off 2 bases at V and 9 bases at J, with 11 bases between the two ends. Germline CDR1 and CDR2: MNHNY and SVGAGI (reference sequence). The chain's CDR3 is CASSYDRGAEQFF. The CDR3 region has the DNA TGTGCCAGCAGTTACGACCGGGGGGCTGAGCAGTTCTTC.

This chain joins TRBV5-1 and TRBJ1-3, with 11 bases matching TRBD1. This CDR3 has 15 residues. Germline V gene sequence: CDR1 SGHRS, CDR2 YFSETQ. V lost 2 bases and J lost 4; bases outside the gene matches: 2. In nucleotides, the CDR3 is TGCGCCAGCAGCTTAGGACAGGGGGCCGGAAACACCATATATTTT. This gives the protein CASSLGQGAGNTIYF.

As DNA, the CDR3 is TGTGCTAGTGGTTTGGTACCCCGGGATACGCAGTATTTT. Amino acids: CASGLVPRDTQYF. The rearrangement joins TRBV12-5 to TRBJ2-3, with D unclear. The germline CDR1 and CDR2 sequences are LGHNT and FRNRAP. Deletions cut 0 bases from V and 6 bases from J, with 7 bases between. The CDR3 sequence is 13 residues long.

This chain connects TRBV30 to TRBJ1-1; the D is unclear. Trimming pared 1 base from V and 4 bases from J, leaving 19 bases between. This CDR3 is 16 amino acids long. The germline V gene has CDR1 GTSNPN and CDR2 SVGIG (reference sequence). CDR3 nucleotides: TGTGCCTGGAGTGCCACCCTAACCGGGTACGGCACTGAAGCTTTCTTT. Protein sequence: CAWSATLTGYGTEAFF.

The CDR3 protein is CASSARTGQNYYEQYF. The CDR3 nucleotides are TGTGCCAGCAGCGCCCGGACAGGGCAGAATTACTACGAGCAGTACTTC. This rearrangement joins TRBV7-6 to TRBJ2-7; 8 bases align to TRBD1. The CDR3 spans 16 residues. Looked up from germline, CDR1 is SGHVS and CDR2 is FNYEAQ. With V trimmed by 5 bases and J by 3 bases, 12 bases remained unmatched.

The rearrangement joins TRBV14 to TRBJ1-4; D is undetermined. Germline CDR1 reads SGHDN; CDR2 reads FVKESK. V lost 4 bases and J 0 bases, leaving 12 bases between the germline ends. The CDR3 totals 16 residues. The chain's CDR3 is CASSRAGRTTNEKLFF. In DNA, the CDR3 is TGTGCCAGCAGCCGCGCCGGCAGGACAACTAATGAAAAACTGTTTTTT.

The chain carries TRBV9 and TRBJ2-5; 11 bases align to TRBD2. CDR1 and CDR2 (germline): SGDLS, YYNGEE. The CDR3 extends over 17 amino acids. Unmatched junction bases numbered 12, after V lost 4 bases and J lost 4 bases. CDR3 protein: CASSSRTSGPLGETQYF. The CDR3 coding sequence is TGTGCCAGCAGCTCCCGGACTAGCGGGCCACTGGGAGAGACCCAGTACTTC.

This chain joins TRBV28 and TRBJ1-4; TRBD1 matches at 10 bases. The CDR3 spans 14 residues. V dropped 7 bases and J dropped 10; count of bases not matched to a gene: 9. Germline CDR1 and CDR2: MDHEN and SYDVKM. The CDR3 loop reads CASIRDRGHGKLFF. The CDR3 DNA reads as TGTGCCAGCATTAGAGACAGGGGGCATGGAAAACTGTTTTTT.